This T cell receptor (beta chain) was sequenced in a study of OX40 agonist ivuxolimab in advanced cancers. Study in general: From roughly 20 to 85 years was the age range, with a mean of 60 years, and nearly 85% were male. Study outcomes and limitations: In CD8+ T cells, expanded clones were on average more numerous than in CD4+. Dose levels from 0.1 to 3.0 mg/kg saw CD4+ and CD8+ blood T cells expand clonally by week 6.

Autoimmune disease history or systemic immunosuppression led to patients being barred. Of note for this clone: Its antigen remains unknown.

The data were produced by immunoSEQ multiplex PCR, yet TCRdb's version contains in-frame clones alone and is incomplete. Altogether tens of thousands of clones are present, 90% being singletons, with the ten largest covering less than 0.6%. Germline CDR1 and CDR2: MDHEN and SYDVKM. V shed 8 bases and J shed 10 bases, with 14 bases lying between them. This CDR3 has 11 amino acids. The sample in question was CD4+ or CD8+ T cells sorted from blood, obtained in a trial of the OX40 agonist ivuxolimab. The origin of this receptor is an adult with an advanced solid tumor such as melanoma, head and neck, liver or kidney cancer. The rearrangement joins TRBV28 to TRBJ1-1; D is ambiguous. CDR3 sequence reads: CASVGMAGAFF. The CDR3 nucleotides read TGTGCCAGCGTGGGCATGGCCGGAGCTTTCTTT.